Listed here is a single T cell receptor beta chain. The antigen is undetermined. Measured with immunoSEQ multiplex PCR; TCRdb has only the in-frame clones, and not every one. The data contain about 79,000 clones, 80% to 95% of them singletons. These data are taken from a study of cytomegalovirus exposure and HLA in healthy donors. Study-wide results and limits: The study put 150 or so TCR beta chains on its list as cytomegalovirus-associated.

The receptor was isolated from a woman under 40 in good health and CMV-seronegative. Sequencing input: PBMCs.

The CDR3: CASSPPDRDAHEQYF. The CDR3, as DNA: TGTGCCAGCAGTCCGCCCGACAGGGACGCCCACGAGCAGTACTTC. This chain uses TRBV6-6 with TRBJ2-7; TRBD1 matches 7 bases. Germline values: CDR1 MNHNY, CDR2 SVGAGI (reference sequence). The CDR3 totals 15 residues. The trim removed 5 bases at V and 5 bases at J, leaving 12 bases unmatched.